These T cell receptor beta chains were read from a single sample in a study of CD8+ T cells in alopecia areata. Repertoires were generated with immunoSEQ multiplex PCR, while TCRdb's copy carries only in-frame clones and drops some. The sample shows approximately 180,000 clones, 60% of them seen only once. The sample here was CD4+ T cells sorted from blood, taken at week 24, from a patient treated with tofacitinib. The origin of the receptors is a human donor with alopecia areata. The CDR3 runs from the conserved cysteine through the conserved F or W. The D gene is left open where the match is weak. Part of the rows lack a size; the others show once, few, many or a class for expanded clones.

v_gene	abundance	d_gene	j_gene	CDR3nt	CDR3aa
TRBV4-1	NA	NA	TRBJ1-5	TGCGCCAGCAGCCAAGATTTCGAGGGATTTGGGAAGAATCAGCCCCAGCATTTT	CASSQDFEGFGKNQPQHF
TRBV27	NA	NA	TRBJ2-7	TGTGCCAGCAGTTGGCAGGGTGGATCCTACGAGCAGTACTTC	CASSWQGGSYEQYF
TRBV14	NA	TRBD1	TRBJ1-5	TGTGCCAGCAGCCAAGGACAGGGGGATCAGCCCCAGCATTTT	CASSQGQGDQPQHF
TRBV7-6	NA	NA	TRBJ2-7	TGTGCCAGCAGCTTAGACACAGGGTTCACCTACGAGCAGTACTTC	CASSLDTGFTYEQYF
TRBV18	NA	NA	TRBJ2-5	TGTGCCAGCAACGTTAAAGGGTCCGGGGAGACCCAGTACTTC	CASNVKGSGETQYF
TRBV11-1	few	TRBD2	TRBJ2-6	TGTGCCAGCAGCCTCCAAGCGGGGGAAAGCTCTGGGGCCAACGTCCTGACTTTC	CASSLQAGESSGANVLTF
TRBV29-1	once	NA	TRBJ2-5	TGCAGCGCACTAGGGGGGGTCCAAGAGACCCAGTACTTC	CSALGGVQETQYF
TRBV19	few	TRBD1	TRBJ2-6	TGTGCCAGCCTACGAAGGGGACAGGGTAGAGGTGACGTCCTGACTTTC	CASLRRGQGRGDVLTF
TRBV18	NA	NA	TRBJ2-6	TGTGCCAGCTCACCAAACAAGCAGGGACGGACCTCTGGGGCCAACGTCCTGACTTTC	CASSPNKQGRTSGANVLTF
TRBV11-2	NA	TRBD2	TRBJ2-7	TGTGCCAGCAGCTTAGTACCGGGACTAAGCTCCTACGAGCAGTACTTC	CASSLVPGLSSYEQYF
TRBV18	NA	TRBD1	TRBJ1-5	TGTGCCAGCTCACCTGACAGGGGCCTGAATCAGCCCCAGCATTTT	CASSPDRGLNQPQHF
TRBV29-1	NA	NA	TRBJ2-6	TGCAGCGTCGGAGACAGGTTCTCTGGGGCCAACGTCCTGACTTTC	CSVGDRFSGANVLTF
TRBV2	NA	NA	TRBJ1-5	TGTGCCAGCAGTGAGTTGGGAGGACAGCCCCAGCATTTT	CASSELGGQPQHF
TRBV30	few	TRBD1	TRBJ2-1	TGTGCCTGGAGTGTTCGGACAGGGTACTACAATGAGCAGTTCTTC	CAWSVRTGYYNEQFF
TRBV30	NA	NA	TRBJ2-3	TGTGCCTGGAGTCGACTAGGGGGGGATACGCAGTATTTT	CAWSRLGGDTQYF
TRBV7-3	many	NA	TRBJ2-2	TGTGCCAGCGCAAGGGCAGACACCGGGGAGCTGTTTTTT	CASARADTGELFF
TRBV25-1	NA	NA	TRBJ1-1	TGTGCCAGCAGTGATGGCACAACCACTGAAGCTTTCTTT	CASSDGTTTEAFF
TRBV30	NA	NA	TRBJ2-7	TGTGCCTGGATTGGGAGGGGCAGGGGCGAGCAGTACTTC	CAWIGRGRGEQYF
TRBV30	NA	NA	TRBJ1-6	TGTGCCTGGAGGGACAGAGATAATTCACCCCTCCACTTT	CAWRDRDNSPLHF
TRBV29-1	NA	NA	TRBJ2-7	TGCAGCGTTGTATCAGGCGGGGCCGAGCAGTACTTC	CSVVSGGAEQYF
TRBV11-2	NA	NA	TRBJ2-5	TGTGCCAGCAGCCACTTAGGGGAGACCCAGTACTTC	CASSHLGETQYF